A selection of T cell receptor beta chains follows, all from one sample in a study of blood T cell repertoires in COVID-19. Repertoires were generated with immunoSEQ multiplex PCR, while TCRdb's copy carries only in-frame clones and drops some. The sample yields 150,000 to 200,000 clones, roughly four fifths seen once. Sequencing was done on a sample of peripheral blood. The receptors stem from a human donor in a cohort sampled during active COVID-19. CDR3s include the opening cysteine and the closing phenylalanine or tryptophan. Fields, in order: J gene, V gene, CDR3 protein.

j_gene: TRBJ2-5; v_gene: TRBV15; CDR3aa: CATSRGGAQETQYF
j_gene: TRBJ2-3; v_gene: TRBV7-2; CDR3aa: CASSLELGRAADTQYF
j_gene: TRBJ2-7; v_gene: TRBV6-2/TRBV6-3; CDR3aa: CASSPLAYEQYF
j_gene: TRBJ1-1; v_gene: TRBV25-1; CDR3aa: CASAGPGRFTEAFF
j_gene: TRBJ2-7; v_gene: TRBV12-3/TRBV12-4; CDR3aa: CASSYGVYEQYF
j_gene: TRBJ2-7; v_gene: TRBV7-2; CDR3aa: CASSPTSGGLSSYEQYF
j_gene: TRBJ2-6; v_gene: TRBV5-6; CDR3aa: CASTSYGSGANVLTF
j_gene: TRBJ2-3; v_gene: TRBV2; CDR3aa: CASSPVDPGLVGDTQYF
j_gene: TRBJ1-2; v_gene: TRBV7-2; CDR3aa: CASSPTGTGVWDGYTF
j_gene: TRBJ2-7; v_gene: TRBV7-2; CDR3aa: CASRKTSGGERQYF
j_gene: TRBJ2-4; v_gene: TRBV4-1; CDR3aa: CASRETWAQKNIQYF
j_gene: TRBJ2-1; v_gene: TRBV11-2; CDR3aa: CASRPGLAGSPQFF
j_gene: TRBJ1-5; v_gene: TRBV6-1; CDR3aa: CASSEARNQPQHF
j_gene: TRBJ1-2; v_gene: TRBV2; CDR3aa: CASRMGQSGYGYTF
j_gene: TRBJ2-7; v_gene: TRBV9; CDR3aa: CASSVVTSGVQYF
j_gene: TRBJ2-6; v_gene: TRBV7-2; CDR3aa: CASSYGAFRANVLTF
j_gene: TRBJ1-1; v_gene: TRBV9; CDR3aa: CASSVEPTRYSEAFF
j_gene: TRBJ1-1; v_gene: TRBV5-7; CDR3aa: CASSLDRRTEAFF
j_gene: TRBJ2-3; v_gene: TRBV5-8; CDR3aa: CASSLWTSGSWGTDTQYF
j_gene: TRBJ2-3; v_gene: TRBV3-1/TRBV3-2; CDR3aa: CASKAGGLNTDTQYF
j_gene: TRBJ1-2; v_gene: TRBV6-2/TRBV6-3; CDR3aa: CASSTWTDSYTF
j_gene: TRBJ2-1; v_gene: TRBV10-1; CDR3aa: CASSGSRSRNEQFF
j_gene: TRBJ1-5; v_gene: TRBV4-1; CDR3aa: CASSQDAGRGNQPQHF
j_gene: TRBJ2-3; v_gene: TRBV7-6; CDR3aa: CASSRAGANTDTQYF
j_gene: TRBJ2-1; v_gene: TRBV14; CDR3aa: CASSQDLGAGYNEQFF
j_gene: TRBJ1-1; v_gene: TRBV29-1; CDR3aa: CSVGRTSINTEAFF
j_gene: TRBJ1-1; v_gene: TRBV3-1/TRBV3-2; CDR3aa: CASSHTGGQTEAFF
j_gene: TRBJ2-7; v_gene: TRBV24-1; CDR3aa: CATAESGGNSYEQYF
j_gene: TRBJ1-5; v_gene: TRBV15; CDR3aa: CATSRRELGNQPQHF
j_gene: TRBJ1-1; v_gene: TRBV12-1; CDR3aa: CASTLDSPNTEAFF
j_gene: TRBJ1-1; v_gene: TRBV11-2; CDR3aa: CASSPLGRRNTEAFF
j_gene: TRBJ2-5; v_gene: TRBV29-1; CDR3aa: CSAPQGGGETQYF
j_gene: TRBJ1-2; v_gene: TRBV10-2; CDR3aa: CASSAADSYGYTF
j_gene: TRBJ2-7; v_gene: TRBV3-1/TRBV3-2; CDR3aa: CASSPTGPYEQYF
j_gene: TRBJ1-5; v_gene: TRBV3-1/TRBV3-2; CDR3aa: CASSQVFIFSNQPQHF
j_gene: TRBJ1-1; v_gene: TRBV5-5; CDR3aa: CASARGGKNTEAFF
j_gene: TRBJ1-3; v_gene: TRBV7-2; CDR3aa: CASSLDRSVSGNTIYF
j_gene: TRBJ2-3; v_gene: TRBV7-9; CDR3aa: CASSRSGRGGADTQYF
j_gene: TRBJ1-1; v_gene: TRBV19; CDR3aa: CASSIGITNTEAFF
j_gene: TRBJ2-5; v_gene: TRBV7-2; CDR3aa: CASSLAPAGGQETQYF
j_gene: TRBJ2-5; v_gene: TRBV7-2; CDR3aa: CASSLGPDRVVETQYF
j_gene: TRBJ2-1; v_gene: TRBV6-5; CDR3aa: CASSFRLAGVNNEQFF
j_gene: TRBJ1-1; v_gene: TRBV7-2; CDR3aa: CASSPTRTTNTEAFF
j_gene: TRBJ2-1; v_gene: TRBV11-2; CDR3aa: CASGQAYNEQFF
j_gene: TRBJ1-2; v_gene: TRBV6-5; CDR3aa: CASSYDEGQPRGYTF
j_gene: TRBJ2-2; v_gene: TRBV7-9; CDR3aa: CASSPSTLSFGELFF
j_gene: TRBJ2-1; v_gene: TRBV11-1; CDR3aa: CASSRTSSEASEFF
j_gene: TRBJ1-1; v_gene: TRBV6-5; CDR3aa: CASSFSGTANTEAFF
j_gene: TRBJ1-1; v_gene: TRBV7-9; CDR3aa: CASSLWHENTEAFF
j_gene: TRBJ1-2; v_gene: TRBV6-5; CDR3aa: CASNRGRLSGYTF
j_gene: TRBJ1-1; v_gene: TRBV12-3/TRBV12-4; CDR3aa: CASSLERNTEAFF
j_gene: TRBJ1-6; v_gene: TRBV7-9; CDR3aa: CASSLGRGLNSPLHF
j_gene: TRBJ2-1; v_gene: TRBV28; CDR3aa: CATKSSYNEQFF
j_gene: TRBJ1-3; v_gene: TRBV19; CDR3aa: CASSRLEVSGNTIYF
j_gene: TRBJ1-2; v_gene: TRBV9; CDR3aa: CASSVSRRQAEGYTF